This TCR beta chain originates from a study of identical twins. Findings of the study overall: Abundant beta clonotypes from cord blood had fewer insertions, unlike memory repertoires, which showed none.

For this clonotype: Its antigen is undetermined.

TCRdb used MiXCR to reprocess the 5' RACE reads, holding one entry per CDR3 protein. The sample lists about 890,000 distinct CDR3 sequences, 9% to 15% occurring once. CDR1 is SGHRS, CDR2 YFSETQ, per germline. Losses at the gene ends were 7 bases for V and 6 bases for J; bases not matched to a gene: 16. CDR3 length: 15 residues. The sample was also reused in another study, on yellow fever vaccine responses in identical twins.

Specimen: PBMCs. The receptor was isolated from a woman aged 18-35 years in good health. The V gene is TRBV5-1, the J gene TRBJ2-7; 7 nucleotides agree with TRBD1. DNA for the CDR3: TGCGCCAGCGCCCCGGGACAGACCTTCCGGGTCGAGCAGTACTTC. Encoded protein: CASAPGQTFRVEQYF.